These 14 T cell receptor beta chains share one sample of origin, sequenced in a study of vaccination effects on CD4 cells after COVID-19. CD4+ T cells were isolated after around 9 days of culture. Infection dated between March and December 2020, before the Alpha, Beta and Delta variants reached the United States. The vaccine given was either BNT162b2 or mRNA-1273, in two doses. For these TCRs, the target antigens are not known. Data came from immunoSEQ multiplex PCR; TCRdb stores just in-frame clones and leaves some out. The sample comprises tens of thousands of clones, approximately 82% of which are singletons, and roughly 3.5% rests with the top ten. Specimen: CD4+ T cells from PBMCs cultured without peptide, collected after COVID-19 vaccination. Every receptor here comes from a human donor who had a prior SARS-CoV-2 infection.

This chain links TRBV7-2 with TRBJ1-2, with 8 bases identical to TRBD1. The trim removed 5 bases at V and 3 bases at J, leaving 11 bases unmatched. The CDR3 length is 16 residues. Germline loops: CDR1 SGHTA, CDR2 FQGNSA. This chain's CDR3 is CASSPNGQGDYYGYTF. The CDR3 DNA reads as TGTGCCAGCAGCCCGAACGGACAGGGCGACTACTATGGCTACACCTTC.

The count of this clone is one. CDR3 region: CASSPGQGLEGYTF. The CDR3 DNA reads as TGTGCCAGCAGCCCAGGACAGGGGTTGGAGGGCTACACCTTC. The chain links TRBV28 to TRBJ1-2; 9 bases map to TRBD1. Germline trimming cut 6 bases from V and 8 bases from J; bases unmatched to any gene: 10. Germline values: CDR1 MDHEN, CDR2 SYDVKM. This CDR3 spans 14 amino acids.

This clone has a single count. This chain joins TRBV18 and TRBJ2-7, with D possibly being TRBD2 (5 bases). Germline V lookup: CDR1 KGHSH, CDR2 LQKENI. V was clipped by 4 bases and J by 2 bases, with 12 bases between them. The CDR3 has 14 amino acids. CDR3 nucleotide sequence: TGTGCCAGCTCACTACTAGATCTCACCTACGAGCAGTACTTC. As protein: CASSLLDLTYEQYF.

The chain combines TRBV7-3 with TRBJ2-7; no clear D. Germline V gene lookup returns CDR1 SGHTA and CDR2 FQGTGA. The CDR3 spans 13 residues. V was cut by 5 bases and J by 5 bases, with 13 bases left in between. The DNA for the CDR3 is TGTGCCAGCAGCACCCTCCCAGATAACGAGCAGTACTTC. Translated: CASSTLPDNEQYF.

V gene TRBV25-1 combines with J gene TRBJ2-7; tentatively, D is TRBD1 (6 bases). Germline loops: CDR1 MGHDK, CDR2 SYGVNS. The CDR3 spans 14 residues. V gave up 4 bases and J gave up 2 bases, with 12 bases separating them. Here the CDR3 reads CASSGTAGPYEQYF. Here the CDR3 DNA reads TGTGCCAGCAGTGGGACAGCAGGGCCCTACGAGCAGTACTTC.

V is TRBV7-6 and J is TRBJ2-7, with D perhaps TRBD2 (6 bases). Trimming left V 4 bases short and J 2 bases short, with 18 bases between. The CDR3 runs 16 residues. CDR1 and CDR2 from the germline V gene are SGHVS and FNYEAQ. As DNA, the CDR3 is TGTGCCAGCAGCTCACTAGGGACTGCTGCCACCTACGAGCAGTACTTC. Its translation is CASSSLGTAATYEQYF.

This chain joins TRBV19 and TRBJ1-2; D uncertain. The CDR3 covers 15 residues. Germline lookup yields CDR1 LNHDA and CDR2 SQIVND (reference sequence). V shed 5 bases and J shed 7 bases, with 20 bases lying between them. DNA of the CDR3: TGTGCCAGTAGTTATTCGGCAGGCCGTTACCTTGGCTACACCTTC. Amino acid sequence: CASSYSAGRYLGYTF.

CDR3 in DNA: TGCAGTGCCGCTGACGGGTTTGGCTACACCTTC. Protein: CSAADGFGYTF. V is TRBV20-1 and J is TRBJ1-2, with D hard to call. The germline V and J ends were trimmed by 6 bases and 7 bases, with 12 bases remaining between them. The CDR3 has 11 residues. Germline CDR1 is DFQATT and CDR2 is SNEGSKA (reference sequence).

A single count supports this clone. The V and J genes are TRBV6-5 and TRBJ2-5; no reliable D call. Trimming stripped 5 bases from V and 0 bases from J, with 7 bases between. This CDR3 comprises 13 residues. Germline-derived CDR1 and CDR2 are MNHEY and SVGAGI. CDR3 nucleotides: TGTGCCAGCAGTAACGGTAACCAAGAGACCCAGTACTTC. This encodes CASSNGNQETQYF.

The chain carries TRBV9 and TRBJ2-5, with 9 bases lining up with TRBD1. Per germline, CDR1 SGDLS and CDR2 YYNGEE. The CDR3 runs to 15 residues. The V and J ends lost 0 bases and 3 bases, in that order; junction bases with no gene match: 3. The CDR3 nucleotides read TGTGCCAGCAGCGTAGCTACAGGGGGCAAAGAGACCCAGTACTTC. Its translation is CASSVATGGKETQYF. Full variable domain (outside the CDR3, taken from reference TRBV9 and TRBJ2-5): DSGVTQTPKHLITATGQRVTLRCSPRSGDLSVYWYQQSLDQGLQFLIQYYNGEERAKGNILERFSAQQFPDLHSELNLSSLELGDSALYFCASSVATGGKETQYFGPGTRLLVL.

The chain combines TRBV5-1 with TRBJ2-3; TRBD2 aligns across 8 bases. Unmatched junction bases numbered 11, after V lost 3 bases and J lost 2 bases. The CDR3 spans 17 residues. CDR1 is SGHRS and CDR2 is YFSETQ in the germline V gene. The CDR3 here is CASSSKIAGPTTDTQYF. CDR3 nucleotides: TGCGCCAGCAGCTCGAAAATAGCGGGGCCGACCACAGATACGCAGTATTTT. Full variable domain (outside the CDR3, taken from reference TRBV5-1 and TRBJ2-3): KAGVTQTPRYLIKTRGQQVTLSCSPISGHRSVSWYQQTPGQGLQFLFEYFSETQRNKGNFPGRFSGRQFSNSRSEMNVSTLELGDSALYLCASSSKIAGPTTDTQYFGPGTRLTVL.

The V and J genes are TRBV2 and TRBJ1-1; D is uncertain. This CDR3 has 13 residues. Germline assignment: CDR1 SNHLY and CDR2 FYNNEI. V lost 5 bases, J lost 3 bases, and 10 bases lay in between. CDR3 residues: CASSRRRDTEAFF. The CDR3 DNA follows: TGTGCCAGCAGTAGACGAAGGGACACTGAAGCTTTCTTT.

V and J are TRBV10-3 and TRBJ1-5, with D unresolved. This CDR3 spans 16 amino acids. The germline CDR1 and CDR2 sequences are ENHRY and SYGVKD. V lost 3 bases and J 3 bases, leaving 15 bases between the germline ends. CDR3 bases: TGTGCCATCAGTGAAGTACGGGGAGGGCCCAATCAGCCCCAGCATTTT. Translated: CAISEVRGGPNQPQHF.

V gene TRBV18 combines with J gene TRBJ2-3; 10 nucleotides align to TRBD2. The ends lost 2 bases at V and 2 bases at J; junction bases unmatched: 4. Looked up from germline, CDR1 is KGHSH and CDR2 is LQKENI. The CDR3 has 16 residues. The CDR3 loop is CASSPNSGGFTDTQYF. The CDR3 DNA reads as TGTGCCAGCTCACCAAATAGCGGGGGGTTCACAGATACGCAGTATTTT. The variable domain in full, completed from reference TRBV18 and TRBJ2-3, reads NAGVMQNPRHLVRRRGQEARLRCSPMKGHSHVYWYRQLPEEGLKFMVYLQKENIIDESGMPKERFSAEFPKEGPSILRIQQVVRGDSAAYFCASSPNSGGFTDTQYFGPGTRLTVL.